This TCR beta chain was profiled in a study of cytomegalovirus exposure and HLA in healthy donors. The study, taken as a whole, reports: In an earlier analysis, about 87% or about 30%: the productive usage of most TCR beta V segments.

Germline CDR1 is ENHRY and CDR2 is SYGVKD. This CDR3 has 15 residues. J gave up 3 bases and V 4 bases, and 7 bases lay outside the gene matches. The PCR was carried out with 60 Vbeta primers and 13 Jbeta primers. TCRdb's table, derived via immunoSEQ multiplex PCR, lists solely in-frame clones and lacks some. The sample holds approximately 130,000 clones; 70% to 80% are singletons and the top ten take over 1.5%. Turning to this clone: What it binds is unknown.

The sequence was obtained from a woman between 45 and 60 years old in good health and CMV-seronegative. The sample taken for sequencing was PBMCs. V is TRBV10-3 and J is TRBJ2-7, with TRBD1 identical over 9 bases. In DNA form, the CDR3 reads TGTGCCATCAGTGGGGACAGGGCGAACTACTACGAGCAGTACTTC. Translation gives CAISGDRANYYEQYF.